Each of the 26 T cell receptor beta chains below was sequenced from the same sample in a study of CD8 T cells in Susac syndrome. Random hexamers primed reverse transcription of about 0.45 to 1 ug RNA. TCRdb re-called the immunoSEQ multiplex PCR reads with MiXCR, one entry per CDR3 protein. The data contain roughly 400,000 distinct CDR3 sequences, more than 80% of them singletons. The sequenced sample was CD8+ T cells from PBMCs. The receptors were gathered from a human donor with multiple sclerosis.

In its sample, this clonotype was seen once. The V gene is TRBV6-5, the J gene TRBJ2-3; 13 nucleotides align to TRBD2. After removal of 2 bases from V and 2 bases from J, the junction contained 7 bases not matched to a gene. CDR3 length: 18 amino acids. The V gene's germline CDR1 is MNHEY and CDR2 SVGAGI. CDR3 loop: CASSYTRLAGGDTDTQYF. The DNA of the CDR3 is TGTGCCAGCAGTTACACCCGACTAGCGGGGGGTGACACAGATACGCAGTATTTT.

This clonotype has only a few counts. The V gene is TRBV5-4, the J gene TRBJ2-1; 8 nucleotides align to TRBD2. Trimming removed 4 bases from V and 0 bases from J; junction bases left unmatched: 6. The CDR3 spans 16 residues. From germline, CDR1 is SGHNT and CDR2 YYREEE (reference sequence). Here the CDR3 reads CASSPTSGLSYNEQFF. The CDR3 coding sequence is TGTGCCAGCAGCCCAACTAGCGGACTCTCCTACAATGAGCAGTTCTTC.

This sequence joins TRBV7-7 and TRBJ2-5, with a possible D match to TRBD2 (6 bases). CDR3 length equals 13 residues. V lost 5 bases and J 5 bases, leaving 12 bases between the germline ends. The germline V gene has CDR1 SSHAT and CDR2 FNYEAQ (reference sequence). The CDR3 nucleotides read TGTGCCAGCAGCCAACTAGGAGGGGAGACCCAGTACTTC. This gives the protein CASSQLGGETQYF.

CDR3 nucleotide sequence: TGTGCCTGGAGTGTGGGACTAGCGGGGGACCCCTTCTCCTACAATGAGCAGTTCTTC. The encoded protein is CAWSVGLAGDPFSYNEQFF. This sequence joins TRBV30 and TRBJ2-1, with 14 bases lining up with TRBD2. This CDR3 comprises 19 residues. J lost 0 bases, V lost 0 bases, and 7 bases had no gene match. Germline CDR1 is GTSNPN and CDR2 is SVGIG (reference sequence).

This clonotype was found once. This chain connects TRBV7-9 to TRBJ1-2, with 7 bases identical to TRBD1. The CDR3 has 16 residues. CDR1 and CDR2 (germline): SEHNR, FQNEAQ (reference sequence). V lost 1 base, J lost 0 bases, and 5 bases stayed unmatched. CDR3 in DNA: TGTGCCAGCAGCTTAGATACGGGACAGCCTAACTATGGCTACACCTTC. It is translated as CASSLDTGQPNYGYTF.

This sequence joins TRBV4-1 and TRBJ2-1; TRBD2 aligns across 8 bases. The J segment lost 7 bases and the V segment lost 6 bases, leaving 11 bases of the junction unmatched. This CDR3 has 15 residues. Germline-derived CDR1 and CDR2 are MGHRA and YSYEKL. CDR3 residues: CASSTSGGEGNEQFF. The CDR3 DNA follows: TGCGCCAGCAGTACCAGCGGGGGAGAAGGAAATGAGCAGTTCTTC.

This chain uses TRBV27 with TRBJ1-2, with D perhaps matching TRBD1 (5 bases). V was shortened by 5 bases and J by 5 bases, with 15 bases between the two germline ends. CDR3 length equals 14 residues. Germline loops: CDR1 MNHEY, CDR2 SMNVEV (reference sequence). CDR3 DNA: TGTGCCAGCAGTCCCCAGGGTGGAGGGTATGGCTACACCTTC. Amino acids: CASSPQGGGYGYTF.

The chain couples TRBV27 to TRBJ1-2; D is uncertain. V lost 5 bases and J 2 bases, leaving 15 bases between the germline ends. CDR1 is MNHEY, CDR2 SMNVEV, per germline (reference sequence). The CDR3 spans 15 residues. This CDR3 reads CASSRYWRKNYGYTF. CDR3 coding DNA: TGTGCCAGCAGTCGCTATTGGAGGAAGAACTATGGCTACACCTTC.

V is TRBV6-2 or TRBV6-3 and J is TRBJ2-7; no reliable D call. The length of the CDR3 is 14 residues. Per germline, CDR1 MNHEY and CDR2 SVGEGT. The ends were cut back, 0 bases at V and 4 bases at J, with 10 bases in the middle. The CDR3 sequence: CASSYSGGKYEQYF. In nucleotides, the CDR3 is TGTGCCAGCAGTTACTCGGGCGGAAAATACGAGCAGTACTTC.

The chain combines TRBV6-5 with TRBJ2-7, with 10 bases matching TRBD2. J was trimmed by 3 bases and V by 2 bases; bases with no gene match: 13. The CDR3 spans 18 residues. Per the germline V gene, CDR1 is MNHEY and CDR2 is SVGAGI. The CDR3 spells CASSYNLAGVDPGYEQYF. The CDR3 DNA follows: TGTGCCAGCAGTTACAATCTAGCGGGAGTTGACCCGGGCTACGAGCAGTACTTC.

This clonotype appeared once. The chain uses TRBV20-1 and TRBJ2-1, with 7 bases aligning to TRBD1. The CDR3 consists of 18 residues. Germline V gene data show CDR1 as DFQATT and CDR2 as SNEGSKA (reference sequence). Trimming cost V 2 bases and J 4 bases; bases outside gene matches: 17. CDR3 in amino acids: CSARPTPPKGAGYNEQFF. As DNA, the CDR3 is TGCAGTGCTAGACCGACTCCTCCCAAGGGGGCCGGATACAATGAGCAGTTCTTC.

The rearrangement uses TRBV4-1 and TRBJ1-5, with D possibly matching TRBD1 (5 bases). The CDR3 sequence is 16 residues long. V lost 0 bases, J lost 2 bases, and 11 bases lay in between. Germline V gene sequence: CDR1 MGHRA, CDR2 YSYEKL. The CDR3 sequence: CASSQEGAVGNQPQHF. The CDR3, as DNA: TGCGCCAGCAGCCAAGAAGGGGCAGTAGGCAATCAGCCCCAGCATTTT.

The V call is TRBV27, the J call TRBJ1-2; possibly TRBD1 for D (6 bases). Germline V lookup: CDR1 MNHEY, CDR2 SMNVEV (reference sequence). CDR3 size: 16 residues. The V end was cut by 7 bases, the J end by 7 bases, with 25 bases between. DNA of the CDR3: TGTGCCAGCACCCTTTTACCACAGGGAGGATTAGGTGGCTACACCTTC. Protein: CASTLLPQGGLGGYTF.

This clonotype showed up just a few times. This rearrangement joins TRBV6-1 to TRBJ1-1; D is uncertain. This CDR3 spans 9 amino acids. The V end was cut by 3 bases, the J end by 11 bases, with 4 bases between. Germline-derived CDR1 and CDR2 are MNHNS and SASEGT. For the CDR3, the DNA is TGTGCCAGCAGTGAGGGGGCTTTCTTT. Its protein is CASSEGAFF.

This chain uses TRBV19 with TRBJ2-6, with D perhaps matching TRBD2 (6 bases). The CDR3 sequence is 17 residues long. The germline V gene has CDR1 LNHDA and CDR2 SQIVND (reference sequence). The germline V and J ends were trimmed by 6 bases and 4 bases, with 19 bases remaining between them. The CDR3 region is CASSPMDGGSGANVLTF. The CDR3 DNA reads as TGTGCCAGTAGCCCCATGGATGGAGGGTCCGGGGCCAACGTCCTGACTTTC.

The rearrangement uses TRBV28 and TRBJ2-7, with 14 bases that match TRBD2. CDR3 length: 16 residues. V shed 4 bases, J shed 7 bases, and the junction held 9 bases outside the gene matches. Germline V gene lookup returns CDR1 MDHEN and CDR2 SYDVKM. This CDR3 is CASSYPGLAGDAEQYF. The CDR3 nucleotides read TGTGCCAGCAGTTACCCGGGACTAGCGGGGGACGCGGAGCAGTACTTC.

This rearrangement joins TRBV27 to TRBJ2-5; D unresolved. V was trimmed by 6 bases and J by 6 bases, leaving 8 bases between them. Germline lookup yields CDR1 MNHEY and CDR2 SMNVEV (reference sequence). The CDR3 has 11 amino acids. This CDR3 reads CASRVGKTQYF. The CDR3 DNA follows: TGTGCCAGCAGGGTGGGGAAGACCCAGTACTTC.

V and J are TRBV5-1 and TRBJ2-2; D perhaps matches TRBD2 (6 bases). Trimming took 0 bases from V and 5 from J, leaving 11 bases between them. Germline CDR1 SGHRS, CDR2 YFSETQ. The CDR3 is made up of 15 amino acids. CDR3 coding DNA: TGCGCCAGCAGCTTGGAGTCAAGCGGGACCGGGGAGCTGTTTTTT. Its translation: CASSLESSGTGELFF.

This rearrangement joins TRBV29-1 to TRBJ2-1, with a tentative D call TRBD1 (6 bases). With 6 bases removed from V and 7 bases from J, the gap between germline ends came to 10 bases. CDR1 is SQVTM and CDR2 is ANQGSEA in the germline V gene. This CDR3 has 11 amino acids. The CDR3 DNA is TGCAGCGTGGGACACCGAAATGAGCAGTTCTTC. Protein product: CSVGHRNEQFF.

This CDR3 reads CASSLGWGEKLFF. The CDR3 nucleotides read TGTGCCAGCAGTTTAGGTTGGGGGGAAAAACTGTTTTTT. This chain joins TRBV27 and TRBJ1-4, with D possibly matching TRBD1 (5 bases). The CDR3 has 13 amino acids. Germline lookup yields CDR1 MNHEY and CDR2 SMNVEV (reference sequence). Trimming took off 2 bases at V and 8 bases at J, with 9 bases between the two ends.

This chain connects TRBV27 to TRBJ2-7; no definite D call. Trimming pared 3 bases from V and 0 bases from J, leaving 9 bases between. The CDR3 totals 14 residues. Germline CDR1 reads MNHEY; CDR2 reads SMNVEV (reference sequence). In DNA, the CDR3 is TGTGCCAGCAGTTTCTCCACTAACTCCTACGAGCAGTACTTC. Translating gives CASSFSTNSYEQYF.

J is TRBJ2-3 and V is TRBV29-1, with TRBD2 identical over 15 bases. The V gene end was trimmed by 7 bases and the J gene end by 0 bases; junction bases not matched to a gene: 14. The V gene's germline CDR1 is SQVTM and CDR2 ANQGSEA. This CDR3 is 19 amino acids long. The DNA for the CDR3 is TGCAGCGGATACCCGGGACTAGCGGGAGGCCCGTCTAGCACAGATACGCAGTATTTT. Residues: CSGYPGLAGGPSSTDTQYF.

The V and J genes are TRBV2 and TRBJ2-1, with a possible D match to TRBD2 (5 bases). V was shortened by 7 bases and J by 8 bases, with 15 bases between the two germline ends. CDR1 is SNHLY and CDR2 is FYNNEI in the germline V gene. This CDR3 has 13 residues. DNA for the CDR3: TGTGCCAGCACCCCCCCGGGAAGCGATGAGCAGTTCTTC. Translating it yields CASTPPGSDEQFF.

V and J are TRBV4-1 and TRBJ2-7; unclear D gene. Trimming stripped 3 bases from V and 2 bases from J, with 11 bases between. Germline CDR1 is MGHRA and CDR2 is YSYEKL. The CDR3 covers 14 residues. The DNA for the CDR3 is TGCGCCAGCAGCCAGCGACATACTACCTACGAGCAGTACTTC. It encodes CASSQRHTTYEQYF.

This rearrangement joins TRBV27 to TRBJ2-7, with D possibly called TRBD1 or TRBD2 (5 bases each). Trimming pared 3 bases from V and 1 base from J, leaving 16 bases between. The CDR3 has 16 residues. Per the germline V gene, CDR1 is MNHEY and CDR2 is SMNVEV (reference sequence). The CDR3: CASSFISGTGSYEQYF. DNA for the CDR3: TGTGCCAGCAGTTTCATCTCCGGGACGGGGTCCTACGAGCAGTACTTC.

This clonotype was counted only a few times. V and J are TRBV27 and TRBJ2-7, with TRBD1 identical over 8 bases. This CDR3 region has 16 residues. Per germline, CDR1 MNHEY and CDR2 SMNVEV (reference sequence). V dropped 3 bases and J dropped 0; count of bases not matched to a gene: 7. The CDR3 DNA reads TGTGCCAGCAGTTTGACCGGGACAGGCAGCTCCTACGAGCAGTACTTC. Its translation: CASSLTGTGSSYEQYF.